This T cell receptor beta chain was identified during a study of blood T cell repertoires in COVID-19. At the level of the study: Sites in the United States, Italy and Spain provided acute and convalescent COVID-19 samples.

Authors' analysis steps: Reference gene primer amplification yielded estimated nucleated cell counts. The table came from immunoSEQ multiplex PCR; TCRdb's copy has only in-frame clones and leaves some out. The DNA gave D and trimming, while V, J and clone size come from that table. The sample records tens of thousands of clones, approximately 88% being singletons. Sequencing was carried out using peripheral blood. The TCR comes from a man aged 45 to 65 with active COVID-19.

The CDR3 reads CASSRGLAASTDTQYF. For the CDR3, the DNA is TGCGCCAGCAGCCGCGGACTAGCAGCTAGCACAGATACGCAGTATTTT. This rearrangement joins TRBV4-3 to TRBJ2-3; 8 bases fit TRBD2. V shed 4 bases, J shed 0 bases, and the junction held 6 bases outside the gene matches. The CDR3 spans 16 residues. Germline V gene data show CDR1 as LGHNA and CDR2 as YSLEER.